A single sample gave rise to the 4 T cell receptor beta chains below, sequenced in a study of siplizumab effects on memory and regulatory T cells. Method: immunoSEQ multiplex PCR; TCRdb's copy keeps in-frame clones and lacks some. The table records about 60,000 clones, over 80% of them present only once. The sequencing input was memory CD4+ T cells sorted from blood. The source of these receptors is a human donor in good health.

The V gene is TRBV7-6, the J gene TRBJ2-7; no clear D gene. In germline, CDR1 is SGHVS, CDR2 FNYEAQ. Trimming shortened V by 5 bases and J by 7 bases, and 27 bases separated the two germline ends. The CDR3 has 17 amino acids. DNA of the CDR3: TGTGCCAGCAGCCTAACGGGCCAAGGGATCCGCTACGGGGAGCAGTACTTC. Translation: CASSLTGQGIRYGEQYF.

The rearrangement links TRBV20-1 to TRBJ2-3, with unresolved D. CDR1 and CDR2 from the germline V gene are DFQATT and SNEGSKA (reference sequence). The CDR3 runs to 11 residues. V lost 5 bases, J lost 6 bases, and 9 bases lay in between. As DNA, the CDR3 is TGCAGTGCTGGTGTTTCCGATACGCAGTATTTT. It specifies CSAGVSDTQYF.

This clone occurred a few times. This chain connects TRBV7-6 to TRBJ1-5; D is uncertain. Germline CDR1 reads SGHVS; CDR2 reads FNYEAQ. This CDR3 contains 13 residues. Between the trimmed V and J ends, which lost 1 base and 4 bases, there was a span of 5 bases. CDR3 in amino acids: CASSLDRNQPQHF. The CDR3 region has the DNA TGTGCCAGCAGCTTAGATCGGAATCAGCCCCAGCATTTT.

This clone was detected only a few times. The DNA of the CDR3 is TGTGCCACCCTTCGGGACAGAACCCTTCGGGAAGCTTTCTTT. Amino acids: CATLRDRTLREAFF. This chain links TRBV28 with TRBJ1-1; 7 bases align to TRBD1. The junction had 16 bases not matched to a gene; V was cut back by 10 bases and J by 8 bases. Germline V CDR1 and CDR2: MDHEN, SYDVKM. This CDR3 has 14 residues.